The rows below give T cell receptor beta chains drawn from one sample of a study of T cells after yellow fever vaccination. TCRdb processed the 5' RACE reads anew with MiXCR; each CDR3 protein has one entry. The top ten hold 2.5% to 3% of the sample, which has 150,000 to 200,000 distinct CDR3 sequences, about 7% seen once. The sample here was CD4+ T cells sorted from PBMCs, taken 5 days after the first yellow fever vaccination. The source of these receptors is a man aged 18 to 29 who received the YFV17D yellow fever vaccine. The CDR3 runs from the conserved cysteine through the conserved F or W. The D gene is left open where the match is weak. Clone size is given for some rows only: seen once, a few or many times, or a class if the clone is expanded.

TRBD1	NA	TRBV12-3/TRBV12-4	TRBJ1-1	CASSFSRWLGQGVTEAFF	TGTGCCAGCAGCTTTAGCAGATGGTTGGGACAGGGGGTCACTGAAGCTTTCTTT
NA	many	TRBV5-4	TRBJ2-3	CASSLKSPTDTQYF	TGTGCCAGCAGCTTAAAATCCCCCACAGATACGCAGTATTTT
NA	many	TRBV4-1	TRBJ2-1	CASSRPRARGGVYNEQFF	TGCGCCAGCAGCCGACCTCGAGCTAGAGGGGGGGTGTACAATGAGCAGTTCTTC
NA	NA	TRBV27	TRBJ1-2	CASSVTQRGGRGYTF	TGTGCCAGCAGTGTCACTCAGAGAGGGGGGAGAGGCTACACCTTC
NA	NA	TRBV6-5	TRBJ1-3	CASSYSEGLGNTIYF	TGTGCCAGCAGTTACTCCGAGGGGCTCGGAAACACCATATATTTT
TRBD1	many	TRBV28	TRBJ2-6	CASSLPPGQVLSGANVLTF	TGTGCCAGCAGCTTACCCCCGGGACAGGTACTCTCTGGGGCCAACGTCCTGACTTTC
TRBD2	many	TRBV7-3	TRBJ2-3	CASSSLAGEADTQYF	TGTGCCAGCAGCTCTCTAGCGGGGGAAGCAGATACGCAGTATTTT
TRBD2	few	TRBV5-1	TRBJ2-7	CASRLTSGGAPSYEQYF	TGCGCCAGCCGCCTAACTAGCGGGGGGGCCCCCTCCTACGAGCAGTACTTC
NA	many	TRBV11-3	TRBJ2-3	CASSTGVDTQYF	TGTGCCAGCAGCACCGGAGTGGATACGCAGTATTTT
TRBD2	NA	TRBV5-1	TRBJ2-2	CASSSLAGGLRELFF	TGCGCCAGCAGCTCTTTAGCGGGGGGGCTCCGGGAGCTGTTTTTT
NA	few	TRBV11-1	TRBJ1-4	CASSLAVAPRPTPNEKLFF	TGTGCCAGCAGCTTAGCGGTGGCCCCGCGCCCTACCCCTAATGAAAAACTGTTTTTT
NA	many	TRBV29-1	TRBJ2-5	CSVVTPIAALIRGETQYF	TGCAGCGTTGTAACCCCGATAGCGGCCTTAATACGGGGAGAGACCCAGTACTTC
NA	few	TRBV10-3	TRBJ2-3	CAISGGPSGSDTQYF	TGTGCCATCAGTGGAGGCCCCTCTGGCTCGGATACGCAGTATTTT
TRBD1	many	TRBV7-9	TRBJ1-4	CASSLSRGQLEKLFF	TGTGCCAGCAGCTTAAGTCGGGGACAGCTTGAAAAACTGTTTTTT
TRBD2	many	TRBV7-2	TRBJ2-3	CASSSVRGGYTQYF	TGTGCCAGCAGCTCCGTAAGGGGAGGGTATACGCAGTATTTT
NA	many	TRBV7-3	TRBJ2-5	CASSPNGAETQYF	TGTGCCAGCAGCCCCAATGGGGCGGAGACCCAGTACTTC
TRBD2	few	TRBV5-1	TRBJ2-1	CASSQEPSGAYNEQFF	TGCGCCAGCAGCCAGGAGCCTAGCGGAGCCTACAATGAGCAGTTCTTC
NA	few	TRBV2	TRBJ1-4	CASSEYEKLFF	TGTGCCAGCAGTGAATATGAAAAACTGTTTTTT
NA	NA	TRBV5-1	TRBJ2-1	CASSLWAGADNEQFF	TGCGCCAGCAGCTTGTGGGCGGGGGCCGACAATGAGCAGTTCTTC
NA	many	TRBV7-2	TRBJ2-7	CASSGDWFGEQYF	TGTGCCAGCAGCGGAGATTGGTTTGGGGAGCAGTACTTC
TRBD1	many	TRBV6-5	TRBJ1-6	CASSSLQGGTYNSPLHF	TGTGCCAGCAGTTCCCTACAGGGGGGGACCTATAATTCACCCCTCCACTTT
TRBD1	NA	TRBV15	TRBJ1-5	CATSRVQGSQHF	TGTGCCACCAGCAGAGTACAGGGGAGTCAACATTTT